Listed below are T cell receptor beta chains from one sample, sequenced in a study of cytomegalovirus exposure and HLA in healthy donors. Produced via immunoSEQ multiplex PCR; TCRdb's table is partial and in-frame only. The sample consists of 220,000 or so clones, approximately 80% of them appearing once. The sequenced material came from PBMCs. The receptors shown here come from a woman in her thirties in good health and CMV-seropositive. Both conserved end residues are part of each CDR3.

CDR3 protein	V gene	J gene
CASSVDGFTGELFF	TRBV9	TRBJ2-2
CASSYSGGTEAFF	TRBV6-5	TRBJ1-1
CASSGAGGSYEQYF	TRBV2	TRBJ2-7
CSVEHRGPQETQYF	TRBV29-1	TRBJ2-5
CASSQGGGQGSNQPQHF	TRBV4-1	TRBJ1-5
CASTRDRSNYGYTF	TRBV2	TRBJ1-2
CASSFSGTGGAGGYTF	TRBV6-6	TRBJ1-2
CASSPLAGVSTDTQYF	TRBV4-1	TRBJ2-3
CASSSTSGRVHEQFF	TRBV7-8	TRBJ2-1
CASSLGQGKTQYF	TRBV13	TRBJ2-5
CASSESRDEQFF	TRBV2	TRBJ2-1
CASSFDRGLRGYTF	TRBV6-5	TRBJ1-2
CASSSDTEAFF	TRBV7-3	TRBJ1-1
CSVEAGGYYNEQFF	TRBV29-1	TRBJ2-1
CAISEPRGNYEQYF	TRBV10-3	TRBJ2-7
CASSGSGHPSTDTQYF	TRBV19	TRBJ2-3
CASSRSAGTNEKLFF	TRBV18	TRBJ1-4
CASSEFGGRTDTQYF	TRBV25-1	TRBJ2-3
CASSLVLGTEAFF	TRBV7-9	TRBJ1-1
CASSFSDLDTQYF	TRBV2	TRBJ2-3
CASSPAGEQPQHF	TRBV11-2	TRBJ1-5
CAISVGTGAFSYNEQFF	TRBV10-3	TRBJ2-1
CASSRPYNEQFF	TRBV25-1	TRBJ2-1
CASSVKRTSGSSDEQFF	TRBV5-1	TRBJ2-1
CASSAGIETQYF	TRBV7-2	TRBJ2-5
CASSAGNYGYTF	TRBV28	TRBJ1-2
CSFQGDTEAFF	TRBV20-1	TRBJ1-1
CSVQTQPNQPQHF	TRBV29-1	TRBJ1-5
CASSVGGLGANEQFF	TRBV9	TRBJ2-1
CASSPEGEKLFF	TRBV9	TRBJ1-4
CSVGVASTGYTF	TRBV29-1	TRBJ1-2
CASSTGGGGRTGELFF	TRBV11-3	TRBJ2-2
CASTGGQGAYEQYF	TRBV4-1	TRBJ2-7
CASSLLIGLTGLDYGYTF	TRBV28	TRBJ1-2
CASSQAAGRGHQPQHF	TRBV4-1	TRBJ1-5
CSVEAPTDRYYGYTF	TRBV29-1	TRBJ1-2
CASSAHPLAEAFF	TRBV6-5	TRBJ1-1
CAWSRGQISYEQYF	TRBV30	TRBJ2-7
CASGVLDSYEQYF	TRBV5-6	TRBJ2-7
CASSLLGTGNYGYTF	TRBV9	TRBJ1-2
CASSQDRGTGELFF	TRBV4-3	TRBJ2-2
CASWAPGQGRGKLFF	TRBV18	TRBJ1-4
CASSEASGGNTIYF	TRBV6-1	TRBJ1-3
CAISGIRARTNYGYTF	TRBV10-3	TRBJ1-2
CASASGEGYEQYF	TRBV10-1	TRBJ2-7
CATSHWGGHNEQFF	TRBV15	TRBJ2-1
CASSLDGTGGTEAFF	TRBV5-1	TRBJ1-1
CASSETRTGDTEAFF	TRBV6-1	TRBJ1-1
CASGESGYTF	TRBV11-2	TRBJ1-2
CASSPVGTSYGTQYF	TRBV9	TRBJ2-5
CASSLLQGYSEAFF	TRBV7-9	TRBJ1-1
CAWSVIAGYEQYF	TRBV30	TRBJ2-7